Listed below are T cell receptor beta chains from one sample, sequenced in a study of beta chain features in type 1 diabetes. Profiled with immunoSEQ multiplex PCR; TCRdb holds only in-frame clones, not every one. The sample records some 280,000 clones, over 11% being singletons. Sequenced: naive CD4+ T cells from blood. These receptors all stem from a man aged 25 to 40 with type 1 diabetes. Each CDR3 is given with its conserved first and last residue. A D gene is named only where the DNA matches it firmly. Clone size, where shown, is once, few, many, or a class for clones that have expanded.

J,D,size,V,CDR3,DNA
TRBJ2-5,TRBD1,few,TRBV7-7,CASSPRQGGQETQYF,TGTGCCAGCAGCCCGAGACAGGGTGGGCAAGAGACCCAGTACTTC
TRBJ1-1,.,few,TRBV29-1,CSVKEGNTEAFF,TGCAGCGTGAAGGAGGGAAACACTGAAGCTTTCTTT
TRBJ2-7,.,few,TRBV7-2,CASSRQAGAYEQYF,TGTGCCAGCAGCAGACAGGCTGGGGCCTACGAGCAGTACTTC
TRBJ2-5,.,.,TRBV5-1,CASTLQGQETQYF,TGCGCCAGCACCCTACAGGGCCAAGAGACCCAGTACTTC
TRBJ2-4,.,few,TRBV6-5,CASSYAGSSRDIQYF,TGTGCCAGCAGTTACGCCGGATCTAGCCGGGACATTCAGTACTTC
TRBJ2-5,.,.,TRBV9,CASSAQRLPYQETQYF,TGTGCCAGCAGTGCACAGCGGCTGCCGTACCAAGAGACCCAGTACTTC
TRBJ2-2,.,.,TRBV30,CAWSGVGAATGELFF,TGTGCCTGGAGTGGGGTTGGAGCGGCCACCGGGGAGCTGTTTTTT
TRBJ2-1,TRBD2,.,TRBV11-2,CASSLFGGENNEQFF,TGTGCCAGCAGCTTATTCGGGGGGGAGAACAATGAGCAGTTCTTC
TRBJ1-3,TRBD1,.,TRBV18,CASSPGTGDGNTIYF,TGTGCCAGCTCACCCGGGACAGGGGATGGAAACACCATATATTTT
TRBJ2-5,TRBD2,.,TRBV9,CASQAASGGETQYF,TGTGCCAGCCAGGCGGCTAGCGGGGGGGAGACCCAGTACTTC
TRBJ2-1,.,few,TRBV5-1,CASSLVGYGGFF,TGCGCCAGCAGCTTGGTGGGATACGGAGGGTTCTTC
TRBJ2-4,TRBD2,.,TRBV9,CASSVGLAGGSLAKNIQYF,TGTGCCAGCAGCGTCGGACTAGCGGGAGGGTCTCTAGCCAAAAACATTCAGTACTTC
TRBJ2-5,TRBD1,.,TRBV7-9,CASSLEQGREQYF,TGTGCCAGCAGCTTAGAACAGGGGCGAGAGCAGTACTTC
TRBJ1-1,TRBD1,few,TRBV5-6,CASSTQGAEAFF,TGTGCCAGCAGTACACAGGGGGCGGAAGCTTTCTTT
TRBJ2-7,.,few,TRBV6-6,CASSYAILRKQYF,TGTGCCAGCAGTTACGCGATCCTACGTAAGCAGTACTTC
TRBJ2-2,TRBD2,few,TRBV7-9,CASSLARGLAPNTGELFF,TGTGCCAGCAGCCTCGCGCGGGGACTAGCGCCTAACACCGGGGAGCTGTTTTTT
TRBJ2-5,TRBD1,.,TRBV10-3,CAIRDRVTETQYF,TGTGCCATCAGGGACAGGGTCACAGAGACCCAGTACTTC
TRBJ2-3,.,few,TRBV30,CAWSTGKSTDTQYF,TGTGCCTGGAGTACAGGGAAAAGCACAGATACGCAGTATTTT
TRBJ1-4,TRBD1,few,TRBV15,CATSARTGWEKLFF,TGTGCCACCAGCGCTCGGACAGGGTGGGAAAAACTGTTTTTT
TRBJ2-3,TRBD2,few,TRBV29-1,CSVALIWTSGSTDTQYF,TGCAGCGTTGCCTTAATTTGGACTAGCGGGAGCACAGATACGCAGTATTTT
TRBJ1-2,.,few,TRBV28,CASSSPPRQSYGYTF,TGTGCCAGCAGTTCCCCCCCCCGACAGAGCTATGGCTACACCTTC
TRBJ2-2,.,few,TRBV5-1,CASSLSVVTGELFF,TGCGCCAGCAGCTTGTCCGTCGTTACCGGGGAGCTGTTTTTT
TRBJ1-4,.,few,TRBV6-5,CASSRTGSGEKLFF,TGTGCCAGCAGCCGAACAGGGTCGGGTGAAAAACTGTTTTTT